This T cell receptor beta chain was captured by sequencing in a study of blood T cells in healthy people across ages. Trimming pared 5 bases from V and 7 bases from J, leaving 15 bases between. CDR3 length: 14 residues. For the second PCR, which ran for about 7 to 11 cycles, a sample-barcoded 5' primer and a J-beta primer mix were used. Each CDR3 protein gets one entry after TCRdb re-called the 5' RACE reads with MiXCR. The profile covers 600,000 to 1,000,000 distinct CDR3 sequences, with roughly 60% appearing a single time and 22% taken by the ten largest. The source of this sequence is a man aged 25 to 40 in good health. The J gene is TRBJ2-4, the V gene TRBV12-3 or TRBV12-4; D may match TRBD1 or TRBD2 (7 bases each). Sequenced sample: blood. The CDR3 region is CASSPGGVLNIQYF. The CDR3 DNA is TGTGCCAGCAGTCCAGGGGGGGTTTTGAACATTCAGTACTTC.